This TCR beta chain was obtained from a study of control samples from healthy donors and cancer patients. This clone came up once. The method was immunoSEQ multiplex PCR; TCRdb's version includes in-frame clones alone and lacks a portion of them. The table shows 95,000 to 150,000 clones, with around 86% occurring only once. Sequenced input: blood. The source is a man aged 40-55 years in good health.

DNA of the CDR3: TGTGCCAGCAGCGAGGGGAGGTTTAGCTCCTACGAGCAGTACTTC. It yields the protein CASSEGRFSSYEQYF. The chain combines TRBV5-6 with TRBJ2-7, with D possibly being TRBD2 (6 bases). The CDR3 has 15 amino acids. The V and J ends lost 4 bases and 0 bases respectively, with 14 bases between them. Germline assignment: CDR1 SGHDT and CDR2 YYEEEE.